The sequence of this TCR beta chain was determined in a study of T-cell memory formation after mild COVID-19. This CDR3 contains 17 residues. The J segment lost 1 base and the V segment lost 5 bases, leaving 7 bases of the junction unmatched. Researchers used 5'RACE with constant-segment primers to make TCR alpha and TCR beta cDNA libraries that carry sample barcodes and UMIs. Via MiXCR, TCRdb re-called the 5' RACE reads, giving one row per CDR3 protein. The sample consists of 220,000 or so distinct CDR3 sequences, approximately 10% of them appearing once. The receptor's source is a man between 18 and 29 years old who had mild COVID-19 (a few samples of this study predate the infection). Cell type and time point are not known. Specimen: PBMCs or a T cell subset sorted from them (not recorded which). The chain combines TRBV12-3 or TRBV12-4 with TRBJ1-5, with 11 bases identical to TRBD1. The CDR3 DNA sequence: TGTGCCAGCAGTCCGGGACAGGGGGTGGAAAGCAATCAGCCCCAGCATTTT. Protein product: CASSPGQGVESNQPQHF.